This record looks at one T cell receptor (beta chain) sequence and its context. Its antigen specificity is not known. Qualities for individual bases were not recorded, and no much larger clone is one base off. CD8 naive samples were obtained by positive selection for CCR7 among CD45RO-negative cells, yielding a CD45RA+CCR7+ population from which TemRA cells were excluded. The donors were healthy, HIV-negative adults who had no recently reported acute infections or vaccinations. Every donor was a Caucasian adult living in Nashville, Tennessee, USA. After blood collection by leukapheresis, PBMCs were isolated using Ficoll-Histopaque density gradient centrifugation and then cryopreserved in the vapor phase of liquid nitrogen. Purity and quantity of every magnetically sorted T cell population were checked by analytical flow cytometry. From each sorted fraction, genomic DNA was isolated and quantified by UV absorbance on a Nanodrop 2000c.

The data derive from a study of shared clonotypes between healthy human individuals (dated by TCRdb to 2020 to 2022). Describing the broader study: The cohort included three men and a couple of women between 18 and 49 years of age. For each donor, three plates each were used for CD4 naive and CD4 memory, two plates were used for CD8 naive, and one plate was used for CD8 memory. Each donor's leukapheresis produced roughly between about 0.9 and 9.5 billion PBMCs. To estimate repertoire size and how much clonotype sharing occurs between individuals, the study deeply sequenced the blood TCR repertoires of about five healthy adults. Different laboratories and diverse techniques were used to prepare libraries and sequence TCR repertoires, to increase sequencing depth and limit assay-specific biases.

At the junction V is shortened by 7 bases and J by 2 bases, with 10 bases in between. The CDR3 sequence holds 13 residues, the cysteine and phenylalanine included. Only the CDR3 DNA stays, 39 bases, in frame from base 1. Sequences SGDLS (CDR1) and YYNGEE (CDR2) are obtained from the germline V gene. General study outcomes and caveats: Because the study included only a small number of donors, the genetic and exposure-history diversity represented was limited. Even with the large sequencing depth, rarefaction of the sorted-subset datasets indicated that sequencing was incomplete. Clonotypes shared by all four sorted-subset donors showed higher generation probabilities than non-shared clonotypes. Sampling was limited to blood, and TCR repertoires in tissue likely differ from TCR repertoires in blood. Pairwise subsampling indicated that sequencing depth was expected to affect the degree of clonotype sharing among donors. When four donors were compared, the shared fraction of clonotypes was about 5% for naive CD4, roughly 3.4% for naive CD8, 2.3% for memory CD4, and around 0.37% for memory CD8. Estimated clonotype richness was generally larger for naive than for memory subsets.

Using the deep immunoSEQ assay, TCR CDR3 regions were amplified from genomic DNA by multiplex PCR. Extracted genomic DNA from each cell subset was distributed evenly across all wells of several immunoSEQ 96-well plates, and each plate was treated as a replicate. Each replicate PCR for sorted subsets received around 210 ng genomic DNA, equal to tens of thousands of T cell genomes. Purified libraries were measured with a Qubit 3.0 fluorometer, size-checked on a Bioanalyzer 2100, and measured again with the KAPA Library Quantification kit. Every immunoSEQ 96-well plate was sequenced on a separate single-read 150-cycle Illumina NextSeq 550 flow cell. The study's own analysis went as follows. Because only junctional sequences without quality scores were contained in the immunoSEQ output, filtering matching that applied to full-length reads could not be performed. Sequences were annotated with PyIR, a Python wrapper for IgBLAST v1.9, and V/J genes and CDR3 were assigned using IMGT germline references. Reads with weak V/J assignments (E-value above 1e-6), missing CDR3, stop codons, out-of-frame junctions, or ambiguous translated residues were removed. V3J clonotypes were defined by identical inferred V gene, J gene, and CDR3 amino acid sequence. The percentage overlap between two repertoires was calculated by dividing the number of shared unique clonotypes by the size of the smaller repertoire. RTK rarefaction, the Chao1 estimator, and Recon v2.1 estimates of unobserved clonotypes were used to assess repertoire richness. Generation probabilities were computed with OLGA for all TCRbeta clonotypes obtained by the gDNA method from a few donors. This is the immuneACCESS table as TCRdb keeps it, with only in-frame sequences that have V and J called. A part of the clones is gone; compared with another copy, unresolved V genes explain less than half, and the rest is unexplained. The D gene and trimming were derived from the DNA, and the V and J assignments and clone size from that table. This sample gives more than 600,000 clones in total; 90% to 95% of them show up just once. The top ten constitute roughly 22% of the sample.

Sequenced: naive CD8+ T cells sorted from blood. The cell subset or site label corresponds to: CD45RA+CCR7+. The chain joins TRBV9 to TRBJ1-3, with no reliable assignment of the D segment. This clonotype was obtained from a man aged 25-45 years in good health. The CDR3 corresponds to CASAELTGNTIYF. The sequenced DNA is TGTGCCAGCGCCGAGTTAACTGGAAACACCATATATTTT.